These 22 T cell receptor beta chains share one sample of origin, sequenced in a study of blood T cell repertoires in COVID-19 (dated by TCRdb to 2018 to 2020). The library was produced with the immunoSEQ multiplex PCR assay. TCRdb carries this immuneACCESS record with in-frame sequences only. Its versions omit some clonotypes, under half of them owing to an unresolved V gene in the studies checked, with the rest unexplained. This sample gives roughly 100,000 clones in total; roughly four fifths of them show up just once. The ten largest account for 4.5% to 5.5% of the sample. Material for sequencing was peripheral blood. These receptors came from an elderly man with COVID-19, enrolled during active disease.

V and J are TRBV4-3 and TRBJ2-1, with D perhaps matching TRBD1 (6 bases). The CDR3 is 13 amino acids. Trimming left V 4 bases short and J 4 bases short, with 8 bases between. Germline assignment: CDR1 LGHNA and CDR2 YSLEER. The CDR3 region is CASSRTDYNEQFF. In nucleotides, the CDR3 is TGCGCCAGCAGCCGGACAGATTACAATGAGCAGTTCTTC.

This clone was seen a few times. The CDR3 reads CASSLGDGGGYTF. The DNA for the CDR3 is TGTGCCAGCAGCTTGGGAGACGGGGGTGGCTACACCTTC. The chain couples TRBV5-6 to TRBJ1-2, with D possibly being TRBD1 (5 bases). CDR3 length: 13 amino acids. Germline V gene sequence: CDR1 SGHDT, CDR2 YYEEEE. Deletions cut 0 bases from V and 7 bases from J, with 10 bases between.

The chain is built from TRBV20-1 and TRBJ2-7; D remains unclear. The V gene's germline CDR1 is DFQATT and CDR2 SNEGSKA (reference sequence). V lost 3 bases and J 5 bases, leaving 14 bases between the germline ends. The CDR3 is made up of 13 amino acids. CDR3 residues: CSASLARPNEQYF. In DNA, the CDR3 is TGCAGTGCTAGTTTGGCGCGGCCAAACGAGCAGTACTTC.

The rearrangement uses TRBV19 and TRBJ2-6, with a possible D match to TRBD2 (7 bases). V was trimmed by 9 bases and J by 3 bases, leaving 24 bases between them. Germline V gene sequence: CDR1 LNHDA, CDR2 SQIVND (reference sequence). This CDR3 has 18 residues. The CDR3 loop is CASAVQGGDSRGANVLTF. In nucleotides, the CDR3 is TGTGCCAGCGCAGTACAGGGAGGGGACTCTCGTGGGGCCAACGTCCTGACTTTC.

The rearrangement links TRBV19 to TRBJ1-4, with D unclear. The CDR3 is made up of 15 amino acids. V was clipped by 3 bases and J by 2 bases, with 10 bases between them. In germline, CDR1 is LNHDA, CDR2 SQIVND (reference sequence). This CDR3 reads CASSIGRDTNEKLFF. Here the CDR3 DNA reads TGTGCCAGTAGTATTGGGCGTGACACTAATGAAAAACTGTTTTTT.

The CDR3 sequence: CTSSPGLPETQYF. For the CDR3, the DNA is TGCACCAGCAGCCCTGGACTACCAGAGACCCAGTACTTC. The chain recombines TRBV1 with TRBJ2-5; no DNA check was done on the table's D call, TRBD2. TRBV1 is a pseudogene. CDR3 length equals 13 residues.

The chain combines TRBV7-8 with TRBJ1-1; possibly TRBD1 for D (5 bases). CDR3 length equals 15 residues. V was pared by 5 bases and J by 11 bases, with 24 bases between. From germline, CDR1 is SGHVS and CDR2 FQNEAQ. As DNA, the CDR3 is TGTGCCAGCAGCCACCGTTTAGAGCAGGGTGGTGGGGCTTTCTTT. It specifies CASSHRLEQGGGAFF. Full variable domain (remainder filled in from reference TRBV7-8 and TRBJ1-1): GAGVSQSPRYKVAKRGQDVALRCDPISGHVSLFWYQQALGQGPEFLTYFQNEAQLDKSGLPSDRFFAERPEGSVSTLKIQRTQQEDSAVYLCASSHRLEQGGGAFFGQGTRLTVV.

This clone was counted a few times. The chain joins TRBV5-4 to TRBJ2-7, with 9 bases matching TRBD1. J lost 7 bases, V lost 1 base, and 9 bases had no gene match. The CDR3 is made up of 15 amino acids. CDR1 is SGHNT and CDR2 is YYREEE in the germline V gene (reference sequence). CDR3 sequence (DNA): TGTGCCAGCAGCTTGAGCATACAGGGGGCTAGTGAGCAGTACTTC. Amino acid sequence: CASSLSIQGASEQYF. Combining the CDR3 with reference TRBV5-4 and TRBJ2-7 gives the whole variable domain ETGVTQSPTHLIKTRGQQVTLRCSSQSGHNTVSWYQQALGQGPQFIFQYYREEENGRGNFPPRFSGLQFPNYSSELNVNALELDDSALYLCASSLSIQGASEQYFGPGTRLTVT.

The chain employs TRBV19 and TRBJ1-6; D gene ambiguous. This CDR3 has 12 amino acids. V dropped 4 bases and J dropped 14 bases, with 12 bases sitting between them. CDR1 is LNHDA and CDR2 is SQIVND in the germline V gene (reference sequence). CDR3 sequence reads: CASSNRERALHF. The CDR3, as DNA: TGTGCCAGTAGTAACCGCGAGAGGGCCCTCCACTTT.

J is TRBJ2-3 and V is TRBV29-1, with TRBD1 as a possible D gene (5 bases). V shed 4 bases and J shed 4 bases, with 15 bases lying between them. In germline, CDR1 is SQVTM, CDR2 ANQGSEA. The CDR3 runs 14 residues. The CDR3 region is CSVGGRAVSDTQYF. The CDR3 DNA sequence: TGCAGCGTTGGGGGCAGGGCGGTTTCAGATACGCAGTATTTT.

V is TRBV6-2 or TRBV6-3 and J is TRBJ1-5; TRBD1 is a possible D gene (5 bases). CDR1 MNHEY and CDR2 SVGEGT come from the germline V gene. V lost 7 bases, J lost 8 bases, and 15 bases lay in between. The CDR3 consists of 13 residues. The CDR3 loop reads CASNPEGVEPQHF. CDR3 nucleotide sequence: TGTGCCAGCAACCCTGAAGGGGTGGAGCCCCAGCATTTT.

The V call is TRBV30, the J call TRBJ1-2, with TRBD1 matching 7 bases. The ends lost 5 bases at V and 4 bases at J; junction bases unmatched: 13. Per germline, CDR1 GTSNPN and CDR2 SVGIG (reference sequence). This CDR3 is 15 amino acids long. The CDR3 spells CAWGSGQTSFYGYTF. CDR3 bases: TGTGCCTGGGGATCGGGACAGACCTCCTTCTATGGCTACACCTTC.

This chain connects TRBV9 to TRBJ1-3; D is possibly TRBD1 (5 bases). Looked up from germline, CDR1 is SGDLS and CDR2 is YYNGEE. V lost 1 base and J lost 0, with 14 bases in between. This CDR3 comprises 17 residues. CDR3 residues: CASSVNSQEGSGNTIYF. CDR3 bases: TGTGCCAGCAGCGTAAACTCACAGGAGGGCTCTGGAAACACCATATATTTT.

J is TRBJ1-5 and V is TRBV6-5, with TRBD1 as a possible D gene (5 bases). Germline loops: CDR1 MNHEY, CDR2 SVGAGI. Deletions cut 0 bases from V and 9 bases from J, with 12 bases between. The CDR3 totals 14 residues. For the CDR3, the DNA is TGTGCCAGCAGTTACTCGACGGGGGGATGGCCCCAGCATTTT. It translates to CASSYSTGGWPQHF.

The rearrangement joins TRBV2 to TRBJ2-7, with 7 nucleotides matching TRBD1. CDR1 is SNHLY, CDR2 FYNNEI, per germline. V was clipped by 6 bases and J by 2 bases; unmatched bases: 7. The CDR3 length is 14 residues. CDR3 nucleotides: TGTGCCAGCAGCCGACAGGGACCCACCTACGAGCAGTACTTC. It yields the protein CASSRQGPTYEQYF.

This sequence joins TRBV7-8 and TRBJ1-1, with a possible D match to TRBD1 (5 bases). V was shortened by 7 bases and J by 4 bases, with 19 bases between the two germline ends. The CDR3 consists of 15 residues. The germline V gene has CDR1 SGHVS and CDR2 FQNEAQ. The CDR3 protein is CASIKIGGSGTEAFF. The CDR3 coding sequence is TGTGCCAGCATCAAGATTGGGGGGTCGGGCACTGAAGCTTTCTTT.

This clone was counted only a few times. Different DNA sequences within this sample yield the same CDR3. This sequence joins TRBV18 and TRBJ1-2; 8 nucleotides agree with TRBD1. After removal of 3 bases from V and 2 bases from J, the junction contained 2 bases not matched to a gene. CDR1 and CDR2 from the germline V gene are KGHSH and LQKENI. The CDR3 has 14 residues. The CDR3: CASSPRTGNYGYTF. CDR3 in DNA: TGTGCCAGCTCACCCAGGACAGGGAACTATGGCTACACCTTC.

V is TRBV6-5 and J is TRBJ1-5; no reliable D call. Germline CDR1 is MNHEY and CDR2 is SVGAGI. The CDR3 spans 14 residues. The V end was cut by 6 bases, the J end by 3 bases, with 12 bases between. The CDR3 sequence: CASRPGSSNQPQHF. Here the CDR3 DNA reads TGTGCCAGCAGACCCGGGAGCTCCAATCAGCCCCAGCATTTT.

The rearrangement uses TRBV2 and TRBJ2-7, with TRBD2 matching 8 bases. Trimming took 5 bases from V and 5 from J; bases not matched to a gene: 8. This CDR3 comprises 14 residues. CDR1 and CDR2 (germline): SNHLY, FYNNEI. CDR3 in amino acids: CASSSAGATNEQYF. CDR3 sequence (DNA): TGTGCCAGCAGTTCAGCGGGAGCCACGAACGAGCAGTACTTC.

This chain links TRBV9 with TRBJ2-2; D not certain. CDR3 length: 16 amino acids. Germline V lookup: CDR1 SGDLS, CDR2 YYNGEE. Trimming shortened V by 2 bases and J by 6 bases, and 17 bases separated the two germline ends. CDR3: CASSVLTPPVSGELFF. The DNA of the CDR3 is TGTGCCAGCAGCGTCTTGACTCCCCCAGTGTCCGGGGAGCTGTTTTTT.

V is TRBV7-9 and J is TRBJ2-5; TRBD2 matches at 12 bases. The germline CDR1 and CDR2 sequences are SEHNR and FQNEAQ (reference sequence). The CDR3 runs 17 residues. V gave up 5 bases and J gave up 5 bases; unmatched junction bases: 12. Here the CDR3 DNA reads TGTGCCAGCAGCCCCGGTACGCTAGCGGGGGGGCCCGAGACCCAGTACTTC. It translates to CASSPGTLAGGPETQYF.

This clone was recorded once. V and J are TRBV5-1 and TRBJ2-3; D is ambiguous. Per germline, CDR1 SGHRS and CDR2 YFSETQ. The ends were cut back, 0 bases at V and 2 bases at J, with 10 bases in the middle. This CDR3 comprises 15 residues. CDR3 region: CASSLESRYTDTQYF. The CDR3 coding sequence is TGCGCCAGCAGCTTGGAGAGCCGCTACACAGATACGCAGTATTTT.